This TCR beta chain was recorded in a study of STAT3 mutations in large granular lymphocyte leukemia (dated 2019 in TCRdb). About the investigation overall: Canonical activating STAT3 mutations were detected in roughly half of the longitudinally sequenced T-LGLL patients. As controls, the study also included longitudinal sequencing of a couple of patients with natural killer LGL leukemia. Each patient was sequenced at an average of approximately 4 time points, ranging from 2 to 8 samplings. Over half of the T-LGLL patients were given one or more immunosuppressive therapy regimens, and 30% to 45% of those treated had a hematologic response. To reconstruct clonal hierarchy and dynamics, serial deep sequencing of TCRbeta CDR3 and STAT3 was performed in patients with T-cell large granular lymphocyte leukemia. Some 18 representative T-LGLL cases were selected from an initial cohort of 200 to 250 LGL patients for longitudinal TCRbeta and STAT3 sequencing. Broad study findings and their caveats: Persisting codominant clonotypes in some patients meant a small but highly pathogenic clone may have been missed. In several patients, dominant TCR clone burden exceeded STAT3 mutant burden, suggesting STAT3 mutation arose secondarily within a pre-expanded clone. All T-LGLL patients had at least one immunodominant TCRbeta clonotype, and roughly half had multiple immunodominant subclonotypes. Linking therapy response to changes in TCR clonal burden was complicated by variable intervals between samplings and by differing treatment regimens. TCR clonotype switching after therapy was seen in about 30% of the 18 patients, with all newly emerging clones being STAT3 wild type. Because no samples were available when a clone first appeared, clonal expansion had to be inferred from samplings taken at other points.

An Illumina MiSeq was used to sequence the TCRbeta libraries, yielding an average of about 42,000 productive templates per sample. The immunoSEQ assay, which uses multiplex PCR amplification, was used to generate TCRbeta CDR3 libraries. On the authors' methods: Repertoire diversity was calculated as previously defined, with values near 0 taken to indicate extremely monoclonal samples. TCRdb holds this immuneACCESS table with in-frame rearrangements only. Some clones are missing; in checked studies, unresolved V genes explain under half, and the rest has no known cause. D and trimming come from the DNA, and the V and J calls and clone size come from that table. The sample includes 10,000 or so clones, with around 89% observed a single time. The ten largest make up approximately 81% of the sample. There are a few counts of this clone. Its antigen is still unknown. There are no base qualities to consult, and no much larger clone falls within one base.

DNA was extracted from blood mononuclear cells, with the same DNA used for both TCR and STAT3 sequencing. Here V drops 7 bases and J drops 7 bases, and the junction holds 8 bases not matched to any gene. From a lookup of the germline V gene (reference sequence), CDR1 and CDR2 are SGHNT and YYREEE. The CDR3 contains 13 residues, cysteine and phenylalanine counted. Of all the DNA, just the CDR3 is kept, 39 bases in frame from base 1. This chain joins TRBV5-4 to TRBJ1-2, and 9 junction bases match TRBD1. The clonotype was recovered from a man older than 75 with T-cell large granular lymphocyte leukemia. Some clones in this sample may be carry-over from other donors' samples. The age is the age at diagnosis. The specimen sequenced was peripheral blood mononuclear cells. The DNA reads TGTGCCAGCGCCCCCCGGGACAGGGTTGGCTACACCTTC. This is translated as CASAPRDRVGYTF.